Below are 10 T cell receptor beta chains sequenced from a single sample in a study of shared clonotypes between healthy human individuals. Assay used: immunoSEQ multiplex PCR; TCRdb lists only in-frame clones, some missing. The top ten hold 1.5% to 2% of the sample, which has hundreds of thousands of clones, around 78% seen once. The sequenced sample was memory CD4+ T cells sorted from blood. Subset specified: CD45RA-negative fraction. The origin of the receptors is a woman under 40 in good health.

The V gene is TRBV11-3, the J gene TRBJ2-2, with D unclear. The CDR3 is 14 amino acids. Trimming took off 0 bases at V and 2 bases at J, with 4 bases between the two ends. The germline V gene encodes CDR1 SGHNT and CDR2 YENEEA. The CDR3 nucleotides read TGTGCCAGCAGCTTAGATTTTAACACCGGGGAGCTGTTTTTT. Translated: CASSLDFNTGELFF.

This chain uses TRBV2 with TRBJ2-7; maybe TRBD2 (5 bases). The V gene lost 7 bases and the J gene lost 1 base, with 17 bases spanning the gap. Per the germline V gene, CDR1 is SNHLY and CDR2 is FYNNEI. CDR3 length: 15 amino acids. CDR3 region: CASISNGVSSYEQYF. CDR3 coding DNA: TGTGCCAGCATCTCCAACGGGGTAAGTTCCTACGAGCAGTACTTC.

This clone was recorded a few times. The genes are TRBV6-1 and TRBJ1-4, with D perhaps matching TRBD1 (5 bases). Germline V lookup: CDR1 MNHNS, CDR2 SASEGT. V lost 4 bases and J 10 bases, leaving 13 bases between the germline ends. The CDR3 has 13 amino acids. The chain's CDR3 is CASSGQGLGKLFF. In nucleotides, the CDR3 is TGTGCCAGCAGTGGCCAGGGCTTAGGAAAACTGTTTTTT.

V is TRBV19 and J is TRBJ2-3; D could derive from TRBD1 or TRBD2 (5 bases each). CDR3 size: 17 residues. Trimming shortened V by 2 bases and J by 6 bases, and 21 bases separated the two germline ends. Germline V gives CDR1 LNHDA, CDR2 SQIVND (reference sequence). CDR3 nucleotide sequence: TGTGCCAGTAGTATACCGTCGCCGGGGACGAAGCGTGATACGCAGTATTTT. This gives the protein CASSIPSPGTKRDTQYF.

This clone was counted between two and nine times. The chain couples TRBV6-1 to TRBJ2-2; 8 nucleotides align to TRBD2. Per germline, CDR1 MNHNS and CDR2 SASEGT. Trimming cost V 4 bases and J 4 bases; bases outside gene matches: 5. This CDR3 is built from 15 residues. The CDR3 region is CASSVRSGTTGELFF. CDR3 DNA sequence: TGTGCCAGCAGTGTTCGTAGCGGGACCACCGGGGAGCTGTTTTTT.

The J gene is TRBJ1-4, the V gene TRBV7-9; TRBD1 matches 7 bases. The V gene end was trimmed by 4 bases and the J gene end by 8 bases; junction bases not matched to a gene: 10. The CDR3 is made up of 15 amino acids. Germline CDR1 SEHNR, CDR2 FQNEAQ (reference sequence). CDR3 residues: CASSYMGQPTEKLFF. Here the CDR3 DNA reads TGTGCCAGCAGCTATATGGGACAGCCAACCGAAAAACTGTTTTTT.

This chain links TRBV18 with TRBJ2-7; 7 bases line up with TRBD1. Looked up from germline, CDR1 is KGHSH and CDR2 is LQKENI. This CDR3 has 15 amino acids. The J segment lost 7 bases and the V segment lost 3 bases, leaving 12 bases of the junction unmatched. The CDR3 reads CASSPDTRQGQEQYF. For the CDR3, the DNA is TGTGCCAGCTCACCCGACACACGACAGGGTCAAGAGCAGTACTTC.

This clone has a handful of counts. This sequence joins TRBV19 and TRBJ2-1; 7 nucleotides line up with TRBD2. Looked up from germline, CDR1 is LNHDA and CDR2 is SQIVND (reference sequence). The V and J ends lost 11 bases and 1 base, in that order; junction bases with no gene match: 11. CDR3 length equals 15 residues. The CDR3 spells CACSASGLSYNEQFF. CDR3 sequence (DNA): TGTGCCTGTTCGGCTAGCGGATTATCCTACAATGAGCAGTTCTTC.

This clone has just a few counts. The genes are TRBV5-1 and TRBJ2-5; 9 bases align to TRBD1. The ends lost 5 bases at V and 6 bases at J; junction bases unmatched: 8. CDR3 length: 14 amino acids. Germline CDR1 SGHRS, CDR2 YFSETQ. CDR3 DNA sequence: TGCGCCAGCAGAAGTGGACAGGGGATAAAGACCCAGTACTTC. As protein: CASRSGQGIKTQYF.

The table lists this clone with a few counts. The chain is built from TRBV18 and TRBJ2-7; D call uncertain. V dropped 2 bases and J dropped 6 bases, with 11 bases sitting between them. The CDR3 contains 13 residues. Germline assignment: CDR1 KGHSH and CDR2 LQKENI. The CDR3 protein is CASSPSGDSEQYF. CDR3 nucleotide sequence: TGTGCCAGCTCACCATCAGGTGATTCCGAGCAGTACTTC.